This is a list of T cell receptor beta chains from one sample in a study of T cells after yellow fever vaccination. TCRdb called the 5' RACE reads again in MiXCR, with one record for every CDR3 protein. The sample holds under 600,000 distinct CDR3 sequences; roughly 14% are singletons and the top ten take roughly 13%. The sequences come from PBMCs, collected on the day of the yellow fever booster vaccination. These receptors all come from a man aged 30-40 years who received the YFV17D yellow fever vaccine. Both conserved end residues are part of each CDR3. D genes are given only for firm matches. The size entry is marked missing in some rows and otherwise reads once, few, many or a size class.

J	D	V	size	DNA	CDR3
TRBJ2-4	-	TRBV5-1	-	TGCGCCAGCAGCTTGGGGGAGGACCAGTCCAAAAACATTCAGTACTTC	CASSLGEDQSKNIQYF
TRBJ2-2	TRBD2	TRBV23-1	-	TGCGCCACCCAACCGGGACTAGCGGGAGCGGGCGGGGAGCTGTTTTTT	CATQPGLAGAGGELFF
TRBJ2-1	-	TRBV11-2	-	TGTGCCAGCAGCATTGATTGGAGGGGGAAGCAGTTCTTC	CASSIDWRGKQFF
TRBJ2-1	-	TRBV7-2	-	TGTGCCAGCAGCTTAGTAGGCAGGGTAGGAACGAATGAGCAGTTCTTC	CASSLVGRVGTNEQFF
TRBJ1-1	-	TRBV20-1	few	TGCAGTGCTAGAGTAGGGTATGAAGCTTTCTTT	CSARVGYEAFF
TRBJ2-5	TRBD2	TRBV14	few	TGTGCCAGCAGCCAAAAGTATAGCGGGAGTGGGACCCAGTACTTC	CASSQKYSGSGTQYF
TRBJ2-2	-	TRBV12-3/TRBV12-4	-	TGTGCCAGCAGTTCTTCCCAGGGGGAGCTGTTTTTT	CASSSSQGELFF
TRBJ2-2	TRBD2	TRBV19	few	TGTGCCAGTAGTATGGGGCTAGCGGGAGGCACCGGGGAGCTGTTTTTT	CASSMGLAGGTGELFF
TRBJ2-3	TRBD2	TRBV27	once	TGTGCCAGCAGTAAACTAGCGGGAGGGGGGGGCGCAGATACGCAGTATTTT	CASSKLAGGGGADTQYF
TRBJ2-1	TRBD2	TRBV5-1	many	TGCGCCAGCAGCTTGGTAGCGGGAGGGCGTTTCTCCTACAATGAGCAGTTCTTC	CASSLVAGGRFSYNEQFF
TRBJ2-1	-	TRBV12-3/TRBV12-4	many	TGTGCCAGCAGTTTTGAAGGGTTTGAGCAGTTCTTC	CASSFEGFEQFF
TRBJ2-7	-	TRBV3-1	-	TGTGCCAGCAGCCGGGCCATGCGCGAGCAGTACTTC	CASSRAMREQYF
TRBJ1-6	TRBD1	TRBV5-1	-	TGCGCCAGCAGCTCCTCGACAGGGACGGATTCACCCCTCCACTTT	CASSSSTGTDSPLHF
TRBJ2-7	TRBD2	TRBV12-3/TRBV12-4	few	TGTGCCAGCGCCTCAAGCGGGGGCAACTACGAGCAGTACTTC	CASASSGGNYEQYF
TRBJ2-3	-	TRBV7-3	few	TGTGCCAGCAGCGATGGGACTTCCGGCGATACGCAGTATTTT	CASSDGTSGDTQYF
TRBJ1-2	TRBD1	TRBV29-1	few	TGCAGCGTTGGGGGCAGGGGGCTGGTCTATGGCTACACCTTC	CSVGGRGLVYGYTF
TRBJ2-3	TRBD1	TRBV5-1	-	TGCGCCAGCAGCTACGACAGGGGGCAAGATACGCAGTATTTT	CASSYDRGQDTQYF
TRBJ2-3	TRBD2	TRBV7-2	few	TGTGCCAGCAGCCCGCAAGCGGGAGTCGTAGATACGCAGTATTTT	CASSPQAGVVDTQYF
TRBJ2-1	-	TRBV16	-	TGTGCCAGCACCCTTAGGACTCCCCCCAGTGAGCAGTTCTTC	CASTLRTPPSEQFF
TRBJ2-7	TRBD2	TRBV6-1	-	TGTGCCAGCAGCCTCGGGGTAGCGGGATCCTCCTACGAGCAGTACTTC	CASSLGVAGSSYEQYF
TRBJ2-7	TRBD2	TRBV20-1	few	TGCAGTGCGCATTCGCCGGGACTAGGACCTTACGAGCAGTACTTC	CSAHSPGLGPYEQYF
TRBJ2-5	-	TRBV9	many	TGTGCCAGCAGCGTAGGAGGGAGATTCCAAGAGACCCAGTACTTC	CASSVGGRFQETQYF
TRBJ2-7	TRBD2	TRBV6-5	-	TGTGCCAGCAGTTATAGGCGGGAGGATTACGAGCAGTACTTC	CASSYRREDYEQYF
TRBJ1-1	-	TRBV7-7	few	TGTGCTAGCAGCTTAGAGGGGGTTGGGGGGGCGAGGGACACTGAAGCTTTCTTT	CASSLEGVGGARDTEAFF
TRBJ2-1	-	TRBV12-3/TRBV12-4	-	TGTGCCAGCAGCTCCCGCCTGGTTAAAATTGGGGCTGGGCGCAATGAGCAGTTCTTC	CASSSRLVKIGAGRNEQFF
TRBJ1-5	-	TRBV7-9	-	TGTGCCAGCAGCTTGGGCGACAAGCCCCAGCATTTT	CASSLGDKPQHF
TRBJ2-1	TRBD2	TRBV20-1	-	TGCAGTGCTAGTAAGGGACTAGGGATCAAGTACAATGAGCAGTTCTTC	CSASKGLGIKYNEQFF
TRBJ2-2	-	TRBV7-2	-	TGTGCCAGCAGACGTCTCGGGGGGGAGCTGTTTTTT	CASRRLGGELFF
TRBJ2-5	-	TRBV20-1	-	TGCAGTGCCCAGAATAGGGGAGGCCTCGGGGAGACCCAGTACTTC	CSAQNRGGLGETQYF
TRBJ2-1	-	TRBV2	-	TGTGCCACCTACCTTTACCATGAGCAGTTCTTC	CATYLYHEQFF
TRBJ1-3	-	TRBV20-1	-	TGCAGTGCTAGAGATCCCAATCCTGGAAACACCATATATTTT	CSARDPNPGNTIYF
TRBJ2-1	TRBD2	TRBV29-1	few	TGCAGCGTGCTGCGGGCGGGAGGGCCTCCGGGTGATGAGCAGTTCTTC	CSVLRAGGPPGDEQFF
TRBJ2-3	TRBD2	TRBV7-3	-	TGTGCCAGCAGCTTACCGACTAGCGGTGCAGATACGCAGTATTTT	CASSLPTSGADTQYF
TRBJ2-1	TRBD2	TRBV2	many	TGTGCCTCGCTCCGGACTAGCGGGACGTCCAACAATGAGCAGTTCTTC	CASLRTSGTSNNEQFF
TRBJ2-1	TRBD2	TRBV28	-	TGTGCCAGCAGTTTAGAGGTTAGCGGGAGTTGGAATGAGCAGTTCTTC	CASSLEVSGSWNEQFF
TRBJ1-1	TRBD1	TRBV5-1	few	TGCGCCAGCAGCGGACAACCGGGACAGCCATCCACTGAAGCTTTCTTT	CASSGQPGQPSTEAFF
TRBJ2-1	-	TRBV5-6	many	TGTGCCAGCAGCCTACCCAACAATGAGCAGTTCTTC	CASSLPNNEQFF
TRBJ1-6	-	TRBV20-1	-	TGCAGTGCTAGTTCGACAGATAATTCACCCCTCCACTTT	CSASSTDNSPLHF
TRBJ2-7	TRBD1	TRBV12-3/TRBV12-4	few	TGTGCCAGCAGTCCCCGACAGGGGGCCTCCGAGCAGTACTTC	CASSPRQGASEQYF
TRBJ2-1	TRBD2	TRBV19	few	TGTGCCAGTAGTATGCTTAACGGAGCGGGGGCTAAAAATGAGCAGTTCTTC	CASSMLNGAGAKNEQFF
TRBJ2-2	-	TRBV28	-	TGTGCCAGCAGTCCTTCGGCGGGATCCGGGGAGCTGTTTTTT	CASSPSAGSGELFF
TRBJ2-1	TRBD2	TRBV24-1	-	TGTGCCACTGGGCCGGCCGGGACTAGTCAGTTCTTC	CATGPAGTSQFF
TRBJ1-1	-	TRBV5-1	few	TGCGCCAGCAGCGCGGACGCCCGGGGAAACACTGAAGCTTTCTTT	CASSADARGNTEAFF
TRBJ2-5	TRBD2	TRBV7-4	few	TGTGCCAGCAGCTTCGGGACGCCCGGGACTAGCGGGAGGGCCGGGGAGACCCAGTACTTC	CASSFGTPGTSGRAGETQYF
TRBJ1-5	-	TRBV7-2	-	TGTGCCAGCAGTCGAGCGGGGCATAGCAATCAGCCCCAGCATTTT	CASSRAGHSNQPQHF
TRBJ2-7	-	TRBV6-5	few	TGTGCCAGCAGTTACCGATGGGGACAAAACTACGAGCAGTACTTC	CASSYRWGQNYEQYF
TRBJ2-7	-	TRBV29-1	-	TGCAGCGTCGCCGCCGGACTGCCAACCTACGAGCAGTACTTC	CSVAAGLPTYEQYF
TRBJ1-5	-	TRBV6-1	-	TGTGCCAGCCGTGTGGCGCTCAATCAGCCCCAGCATTTT	CASRVALNQPQHF
TRBJ2-2	-	TRBV6-5	few	TGTGCCAGCAGTTACTCGTCGGGATCGGGCACCGGGGAGCTGTTTTTT	CASSYSSGSGTGELFF
TRBJ2-7	-	TRBV7-2	many	TGTGCCAGCAGCCTTCACGGAAGCTCCTACGAGCAGTACTTC	CASSLHGSSYEQYF
TRBJ2-7	TRBD2	TRBV10-2	-	TGCGCCAGCAGTGTCGCGGGAGATCCCCACGAGCAGTACTTC	CASSVAGDPHEQYF
TRBJ2-5	-	TRBV10-2	-	TGCGCCAGCGTAAGGAAGTCGGGAACCGCCCAAGAGACCCAGTACTTC	CASVRKSGTAQETQYF
TRBJ2-1	TRBD2	TRBV4-1	-	TGCGCCAGCAGCCAAGATCGGGTAGCGGGATTCGGCAATGAGCAGTTCTTC	CASSQDRVAGFGNEQFF
TRBJ2-7	-	TRBV5-1	few	TGCGCCAGCAGCTTGGGGCCTCCGGCGGCCGGCGAGCAGTACTTC	CASSLGPPAAGEQYF
TRBJ2-5	TRBD2	TRBV5-4	few	TGTGCCAGCACCGTGGCACTAGCGGGAGGGGAAGAGACCCAGTACTTC	CASTVALAGGEETQYF
TRBJ2-7	-	TRBV3-1	-	TGTGCCAGCAGCCGCCTAAGTGTTGACGAGCAGTACTTC	CASSRLSVDEQYF
TRBJ2-7	-	TRBV29-1	-	TGCAGCATCAGACCCAGCGGGACAACTTTACGCGAGCAGTACTTC	CSIRPSGTTLREQYF
TRBJ2-1	TRBD2	TRBV5-5	-	TGTGCCAGCAGCTTGGAGGGACTAGCGATTGAGCAGTTCTTC	CASSLEGLAIEQFF
TRBJ2-1	-	TRBV14	-	TGTGCCAGCAGCTCAGACAGCGGATCCTACAATGAGCAGTTCTTC	CASSSDSGSYNEQFF